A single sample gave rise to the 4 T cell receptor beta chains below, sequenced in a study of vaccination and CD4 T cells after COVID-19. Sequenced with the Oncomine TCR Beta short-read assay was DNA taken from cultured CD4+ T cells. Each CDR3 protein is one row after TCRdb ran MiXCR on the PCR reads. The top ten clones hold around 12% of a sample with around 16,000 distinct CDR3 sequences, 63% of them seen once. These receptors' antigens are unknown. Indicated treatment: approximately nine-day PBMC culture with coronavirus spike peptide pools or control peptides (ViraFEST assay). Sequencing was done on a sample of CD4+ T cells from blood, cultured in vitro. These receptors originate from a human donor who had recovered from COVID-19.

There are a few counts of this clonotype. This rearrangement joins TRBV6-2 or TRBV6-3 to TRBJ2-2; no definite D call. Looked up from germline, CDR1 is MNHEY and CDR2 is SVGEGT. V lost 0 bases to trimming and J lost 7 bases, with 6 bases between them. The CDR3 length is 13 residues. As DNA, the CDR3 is TGTGCCAGCAGTTACTCGGGTAGCGGGGAGCTGTTTTTT. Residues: CASSYSGSGELFF.

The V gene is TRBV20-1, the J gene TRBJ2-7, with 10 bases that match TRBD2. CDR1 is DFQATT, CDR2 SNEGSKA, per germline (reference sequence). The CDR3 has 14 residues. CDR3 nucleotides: TGCAGCGCGAAACTAGCGGGGAACTCCTACGAGCAGTACTTC. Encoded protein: CSAKLAGNSYEQYF.

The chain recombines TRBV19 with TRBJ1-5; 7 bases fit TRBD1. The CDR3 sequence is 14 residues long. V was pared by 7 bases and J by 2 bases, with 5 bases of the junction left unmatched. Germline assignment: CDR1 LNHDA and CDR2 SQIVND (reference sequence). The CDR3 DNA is TGTGCCAGTAACACCGACAGGGGCAATCAGCCCCAGCATTTT. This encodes CASNTDRGNQPQHF.

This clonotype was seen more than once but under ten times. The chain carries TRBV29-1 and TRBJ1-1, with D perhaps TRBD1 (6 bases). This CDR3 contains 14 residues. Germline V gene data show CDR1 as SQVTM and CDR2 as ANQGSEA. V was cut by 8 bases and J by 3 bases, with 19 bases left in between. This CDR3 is CSSMSGGADTEAFF. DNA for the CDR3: TGCAGCTCCATGTCGGGGGGCGCGGACACTGAAGCTTTCTTT.